These 30 T cell receptor beta chains came from one sample sequenced in a study of human T cells and chemical hapten exposure. Indicated time point: pre-sensitization, week 0. The sample's treatment: therapeutic diphenylcyclopropenone sensitization with weekly scalp DPC. Each CDR3 protein is one row after TCRdb ran MiXCR on the RACE reads. This sample yields 300,000 to 400,000 distinct CDR3 sequences, of which approximately 5.1% are seen a single time; 2.5% to 3% belongs to the top ten. This material consisted of whole blood, taken in connection with sensitization to the hapten diphenylcyclopropenone (DPC). The source is a woman between 50 and 59 years old with alopecia areata. Some clones in this sample may be carry-over from other donors' samples.

This clonotype was observed many times. This chain links TRBV6-5 with TRBJ2-5; TRBD1 aligns across 7 bases. Germline CDR1 and CDR2: MNHEY and SVGAGI. CDR3 length: 14 amino acids. V was clipped by 0 bases and J by 3 bases; unmatched bases: 1. This CDR3 reads CASSYSGTEETQYF. CDR3 DNA sequence: TGTGCCAGCAGTTACTCCGGGACAGAAGAGACCCAGTACTTC.

This clonotype was detected many times. The chain carries TRBV7-7 and TRBJ2-2, with 7 bases lining up with TRBD1. Trimming at V came to 7 bases and at J to 7 bases, leaving 9 bases not matched to a gene. Germline CDR1 reads SSHAT; CDR2 reads FNYEAQ (reference sequence). The CDR3 has 14 residues. The CDR3 nucleotides are TGTGCCAGCATGCCAACAGGGGTAGTCGGGGAGCTGTTTTTT. It codes for CASMPTGVVGELFF.

This clonotype occurred a few times. The chain links TRBV27 to TRBJ1-2; D remains ambiguous. CDR3 length equals 13 residues. Germline CDR1 and CDR2: MNHEY and SMNVEV (reference sequence). V lost 2 bases to trimming and J lost 2 bases, with 6 bases between them. The CDR3 DNA reads as TGTGCCAGCAGTTTAATAGGGAACTATGGCTACACCTTC. Protein product: CASSLIGNYGYTF.

This clonotype occurred a few times. The chain is built from TRBV15 and TRBJ1-5; 9 nucleotides line up with TRBD1. CDR3 length: 15 amino acids. Germline V gene data show CDR1 as LNHNV and CDR2 as YYDKDF (reference sequence). The ends lost 6 bases at V and 6 bases at J; junction bases unmatched: 9. CDR3 nucleotide sequence: TGTGCCACCAGTACCGACAGGGGGGAAGGTCAGCCCCAGCATTTT. This codes for CATSTDRGEGQPQHF.

This sequence joins TRBV27 and TRBJ2-2; no clear D gene. This CDR3 region has 13 residues. With 9 bases removed from V and 4 bases from J, the gap between germline ends came to 12 bases. Germline lookup yields CDR1 MNHEY and CDR2 SMNVEV (reference sequence). CDR3 region: CARFWRCTGELFF. CDR3 nucleotide sequence: TGTGCCAGATTTTGGAGATGCACCGGGGAGCTGTTTTTT.

The V call is TRBV5-4, the J call TRBJ2-3; D perhaps matches TRBD2 (6 bases). Trimming removed 7 bases from V and 0 bases from J, with 18 bases in between. The CDR3 covers 16 residues. The germline V gene encodes CDR1 SGHNT and CDR2 YYREEE (reference sequence). The CDR3 region has the DNA TGTGCCAGCTCCAACCGGGGGACGTATAGCACAGATACGCAGTATTTT. It encodes CASSNRGTYSTDTQYF.

This chain links TRBV20-1 with TRBJ2-3; tentatively, D is TRBD2 (6 bases). Trimming took off 5 bases at V and 5 bases at J, with 14 bases between the two ends. Germline CDR1 DFQATT, CDR2 SNEGSKA (reference sequence). This CDR3 is built from 13 residues. The CDR3: CSAPLARGDTQYF. As DNA, the CDR3 is TGCAGTGCTCCACTAGCTCGGGGAGATACGCAGTATTTT.

There are many counts of this clonotype. This chain links TRBV4-1 with TRBJ2-5, with D possibly being TRBD1 or TRBD2 (5 bases each). The V end was cut by 4 bases, the J end by 3 bases, with 9 bases between. There are 13 residues in the CDR3. Per the germline V gene, CDR1 is MGHRA and CDR2 is YSYEKL. CDR3 in amino acids: CASSRGPKETQYF. The CDR3 coding sequence is TGCGCCAGCAGCCGGGGACCAAAAGAGACCCAGTACTTC.

This clonotype was seen many times. CDR3 DNA: TGTGCCAGCAGCTTAGCGGGGGTCGGCACAGATACGCAGTATTTT. This encodes CASSLAGVGTDTQYF. The gene calls are TRBV7-6 and TRBJ2-3; D may correspond to TRBD1 or TRBD2 (5 bases each). From germline, CDR1 is SGHVS and CDR2 FNYEAQ. With 0 bases removed from V and 1 base from J, the gap between germline ends came to 8 bases. This CDR3 contains 15 residues.

This chain uses TRBV12-3 or TRBV12-4 with TRBJ1-2; 8 bases fit TRBD1. CDR3 length: 12 residues. V shed 4 bases, J shed 7 bases, and the junction held 2 bases outside the gene matches. CDR3 nucleotide sequence: TGTGCCAGCAGTTCAGGGGGCTCTGGCTACACCTTC. The encoded protein is CASSSGGSGYTF.

This clonotype was recorded many times. The CDR3 sequence is CASSYAGLDEQFF. The CDR3 region has the DNA TGTGCCAGCAGTTACGCGGGCCTTGATGAGCAGTTCTTC. The chain couples TRBV6-5 to TRBJ2-1, with D possibly TRBD2 on 5 matching bases. This CDR3 is 13 amino acids long. With 2 bases removed from V and 8 bases from J, the gap between germline ends came to 10 bases. Germline-derived CDR1 and CDR2 are MNHEY and SVGAGI.

This clonotype has a count of ten or more. The rearrangement uses TRBV11-2 and TRBJ2-3, with 12 bases that match TRBD2. Per the germline V gene, CDR1 is SGHAT and CDR2 is FQNNGV. This CDR3 contains 17 residues. The V segment lost 0 bases and the J segment 10 bases; nucleotides outside the gene matches: 11. CDR3 DNA: TGTGCCAGCAGCTTAGAAGCTCCACTAGCGGGGGGTCCTCCGCAGTATTTT. Protein: CASSLEAPLAGGPPQYF. Combining the CDR3 with reference TRBV11-2 and TRBJ2-3 gives the whole variable domain EAGVAQSPRYKIIEKRQSVAFWCNPISGHATLYWYQQILGQGPKLLIQFQNNGVVDDSQLPKDRFSAERLKGVDSTLKIQPAKLEDSAVYLCASSLEAPLAGGPPQYFGPGTRLTVL.

This clonotype was picked up many times. CDR3 DNA: TGCAGTGCAACTGGACTAGCGGGGGGGCAAGATACGCAGTATTTT. It specifies CSATGLAGGQDTQYF. V and J are TRBV20-1 and TRBJ2-3; 15 nucleotides match TRBD2. The germline V gene encodes CDR1 DFQATT and CDR2 SNEGSKA (reference sequence). V gave up 6 bases and J gave up 5 bases; unmatched junction bases: 6. The CDR3 covers 15 residues.

This clonotype was observed a few times. The chain links TRBV4-1 to TRBJ1-1; 7 positions match TRBD1. Trimming at V came to 4 bases and at J to 6 bases, leaving 8 bases not matched to a gene. The CDR3 has 14 amino acids. From germline, CDR1 is MGHRA and CDR2 YSYEKL. Here the CDR3 DNA reads TGCGCCAGCAGCCTTAGAACAGGGGCTCCTGAAGCTTTCTTT. This codes for CASSLRTGAPEAFF.

This clonotype was observed at least ten times. The chain links TRBV9 to TRBJ1-6, with TRBD1 matching over 7 bases. CDR3 length: 14 amino acids. V was clipped by 4 bases and J by 3 bases; unmatched bases: 1. Germline values: CDR1 SGDLS, CDR2 YYNGEE. The CDR3 DNA reads as TGTGCCAGCAGCCGGGACAGCTATAATTCACCCCTCCACTTT. This gives the protein CASSRDSYNSPLHF.

At least ten counts were recorded for this clonotype. The genes are TRBV9 and TRBJ2-5, with 8 bases identical to TRBD1. The V and J ends lost 1 base and 4 bases, in that order; junction bases with no gene match: 6. The germline CDR1 and CDR2 sequences are SGDLS and YYNGEE. This CDR3 spans 15 amino acids. The CDR3 region is CASSVSPQGGETQYF. As DNA, the CDR3 is TGTGCCAGCAGCGTAAGTCCACAGGGGGGAGAGACCCAGTACTTC.

The rearrangement uses TRBV12-3 or TRBV12-4 and TRBJ1-5, with D perhaps matching TRBD1 (5 bases). The CDR3 is 13 amino acids. The CDR3 loop reads CVSRGGVNQPQHF. The CDR3 nucleotides are TGTGTGTCCAGAGGAGGGGTCAATCAGCCCCAGCATTTT.

This clonotype was detected only a few times. This chain joins TRBV12-3 or TRBV12-4 and TRBJ1-1; D uncertain. The CDR3 is 11 residues long. With 5 bases removed from V and 10 bases from J, the gap between germline ends came to 11 bases. The CDR3 loop reads CASSNHLGAFF. In DNA, the CDR3 is TGTGCCAGCAGTAATCATTTGGGAGCTTTCTTT.

This clonotype was counted at least ten times. The V gene is TRBV7-2, the J gene TRBJ2-3; no clear D gene. CDR3 length: 15 amino acids. Germline loops: CDR1 SGHTA, CDR2 FQGNSA. Trimming removed 2 bases at V and 1 base at J, with 10 bases between. CDR3 coding DNA: TGTGCCAGCAGCTTAAATAGGGCAGGCACAGATACGCAGTATTTT. This encodes CASSLNRAGTDTQYF.

This clonotype was counted at least ten times. The V call is TRBV29-1, the J call TRBJ1-1; D perhaps matches TRBD1 (5 bases). CDR3 length: 12 residues. The ends were cut back, 1 base at V and 10 bases at J, with 13 bases in the middle. The germline gives CDR1 SQVTM, CDR2 ANQGSEA. This chain's CDR3 is CSVEGRVGGAFF. CDR3 nucleotide sequence: TGCAGCGTTGAAGGCAGGGTTGGGGGAGCTTTCTTT.

This clonotype was found many times. The rearrangement links TRBV6-5 to TRBJ1-6; tentative D call: TRBD1 (5 bases). The ends were cut back, 6 bases at V and 7 bases at J, with 13 bases in the middle. Per the germline V gene, CDR1 is MNHEY and CDR2 is SVGAGI. The CDR3 contains 14 residues. In DNA, the CDR3 is TGTGCCAGCAGCCCGGGACCCCACAATTCACCCCTCCACTTT. It encodes CASSPGPHNSPLHF.

This clonotype was seen a handful of times. V usage is TRBV24-1 and J usage is TRBJ2-5; TRBD2 is a possible D gene (6 bases). Germline V gene data show CDR1 as KGHDR and CDR2 as SFDVKD. The V end lost 2 bases, the J end lost 4 bases, and 7 bases lay between the germline ends. The length of the CDR3 is 13 residues. CDR3 in amino acids: CATSDSAGETQYF. In nucleotides, the CDR3 is TGTGCCACCAGTGATTCAGCGGGAGAGACCCAGTACTTC.

The gene calls are TRBV2 and TRBJ1-1, with 9 bases that match TRBD1. Germline V lookup: CDR1 SNHLY, CDR2 FYNNEI. The CDR3 is 13 amino acids. With V trimmed by 7 bases and J by 4 bases, 4 bases remained unmatched. The CDR3 sequence is CASNRQGGTEAFF. CDR3 DNA: TGTGCCAGCAATCGACAGGGGGGCACTGAAGCTTTCTTT.

A few counts support this clonotype. The rearrangement joins TRBV5-1 to TRBJ1-6; possible D gene TRBD1, 5 bases. The V end lost 1 base, the J end lost 9 bases, and 23 bases lay between the germline ends. The CDR3 is 18 amino acids. CDR1 SGHRS and CDR2 YFSETQ come from the germline V gene. Here the CDR3 DNA reads TGCGCCAGCAGCTTGAGGTCTGGGACCGCACTAAGATCTTCACCCCTCCACTTT. Protein product: CASSLRSGTALRSSPLHF.

This chain uses TRBV19 with TRBJ2-6; weak D call: TRBD1 (6 bases). This CDR3 is built from 18 residues. Germline V gene data show CDR1 as LNHDA and CDR2 as SQIVND (reference sequence). V dropped 7 bases and J dropped 0 bases, with 19 bases sitting between them. CDR3 sequence: CASTPAPGAISGANVLTF. The CDR3 region has the DNA TGTGCCAGTACCCCCGCGCCAGGGGCCATCTCTGGGGCCAACGTCCTGACTTTC.

This clonotype has just a few counts. This chain links TRBV20-1 with TRBJ2-3; perhaps TRBD1 as D (6 bases). Deletions cut 4 bases from V and 1 base from J, with 9 bases between. The CDR3 loop spans 13 amino acids. The V gene's germline CDR1 is DFQATT and CDR2 SNEGSKA (reference sequence). The CDR3 loop reads CSAKGGGTDTQYF. Written as DNA, the CDR3 is TGCAGTGCTAAAGGGGGAGGCACAGATACGCAGTATTTT.

Many counts were recorded for this clonotype. The rearrangement links TRBV9 to TRBJ2-7; D remains unclear. Germline-derived CDR1 and CDR2 are SGDLS and YYNGEE. V was trimmed by 1 base and J by 0 bases, leaving 8 bases between them. The CDR3 has 14 residues. CDR3 residues: CASSVSLSSYEQYF. In DNA form, the CDR3 reads TGTGCCAGCAGCGTAAGTTTGAGCTCCTACGAGCAGTACTTC.

V and J are TRBV6-6 and TRBJ2-3; 11 nucleotides agree with TRBD2. The junction had 12 bases not matched to a gene; V was cut back by 6 bases and J by 1 base. The CDR3 runs to 18 residues. Germline CDR1 and CDR2: MNHNY and SVGAGI (reference sequence). CDR3 DNA: TGTGCCAGCAGGAGGCTAGCGGGGGGCCATCTCCGCACAGATACGCAGTATTTT. It yields the protein CASRRLAGGHLRTDTQYF.

This clonotype showed up many times. The genes are TRBV5-6 and TRBJ2-1, with D unresolved. Germline V gene lookup returns CDR1 SGHDT and CDR2 YYEEEE. V was trimmed by 2 bases and J by 5 bases, leaving 11 bases between them. The CDR3 sequence is 14 residues long. The CDR3 nucleotides are TGTGCCAGCAGCTTTCCCCCCGGAGACAATGAGCAGTTCTTC. It codes for CASSFPPGDNEQFF.

The genes are TRBV29-1 and TRBJ1-2; TRBD1 aligns across 8 bases. This CDR3 has 12 residues. The germline gives CDR1 SQVTM, CDR2 ANQGSEA. Trimming cost V 4 bases and J 10 bases; bases outside gene matches: 8. The CDR3 DNA reads TGCAGCGTTGCGTCCGGGACAGGAGACTACACCTTC. It yields the protein CSVASGTGDYTF.